A single sample is the source of the 14 T cell receptor beta chains below, sequenced in a study of blood T cell repertoires in COVID-19. Assay used: immunoSEQ multiplex PCR; TCRdb lists only in-frame clones, some missing. Altogether 45,000 to 50,000 clones are present, roughly 84% being singletons, with the ten largest covering under 60%. Sequenced sample: peripheral blood. The receptors derive from a man in his 70s with acute or convalescent COVID-19.

The table lists this clone with a count of one. The CDR3 DNA reads TGCGCCAGCAGTTGGGGGGACAGGGGAACAGATACGCAGTATTTT. Translation: CASSWGDRGTDTQYF. This chain uses TRBV5-1 with TRBJ2-3, with 10 positions matching TRBD1. CDR1 and CDR2 (germline): SGHRS, YFSETQ. Trimming cost V 5 bases and J 3 bases; bases outside gene matches: 6. The CDR3 contains 15 residues.

The chain employs TRBV30 and TRBJ2-3; 11 bases align to TRBD2. Germline V gives CDR1 GTSNPN, CDR2 SVGIG (reference sequence). CDR3 length: 15 amino acids. After removal of 1 base from V and 2 bases from J, the junction contained 2 bases not matched to a gene. The CDR3 nucleotides are TGTGCCTGGAGTGGACTAGCGGGGATCACAGATACGCAGTATTTT. Amino acid sequence: CAWSGLAGITDTQYF.

The V call is TRBV11-3, the J call TRBJ1-1; maybe TRBD1 (5 bases). V was trimmed by 5 bases and J by 6 bases, leaving 10 bases between them. This CDR3 spans 12 amino acids. Germline V lookup: CDR1 SGHNT, CDR2 YENEEA. As DNA, the CDR3 is TGTGCCAGCAGCCTGCGGGGGGCTGAAGCTTTCTTT. Translating it yields CASSLRGAEAFF.

The CDR3 DNA is TGTGCCAGCAGTTTATCGGGGGACAGGAATGGGCTATATGGCTACACCTTC. Its protein is CASSLSGDRNGLYGYTF. The gene calls are TRBV27 and TRBJ1-2; 8 bases map to TRBD1. Germline CDR1 and CDR2: MNHEY and SMNVEV (reference sequence). There are 17 residues in the CDR3. Trimming took 0 bases from V and 5 from J; bases not matched to a gene: 11.

In this sample, this clone turned up a few times. This rearrangement joins TRBV27 to TRBJ1-2; no reliable D call. This CDR3 is built from 13 residues. V was shortened by 5 bases and J by 8 bases, with 15 bases between the two germline ends. Germline loops: CDR1 MNHEY, CDR2 SMNVEV (reference sequence). Written as DNA, the CDR3 is TGTGCCAGCAGTGCCCAACGAGAGGCCGGCTACACCTTC. Residues: CASSAQREAGYTF.

The J gene is TRBJ1-5, the V gene TRBV6-5; D is possibly TRBD1 (5 bases). Trimming removed 6 bases from V and 5 bases from J, with 14 bases in between. The CDR3 totals 14 residues. Germline V gene data show CDR1 as MNHEY and CDR2 as SVGAGI. This CDR3 reads CASSDGGGYQPQHF. The CDR3 region has the DNA TGTGCCAGCAGCGACGGGGGTGGGTATCAGCCCCAGCATTTT.

The gene calls are TRBV11-2 and TRBJ2-7, with TRBD1 identical over 9 bases. In germline, CDR1 is SGHAT, CDR2 FQNNGV. The CDR3 totals 15 residues. V was clipped by 0 bases and J by 0 bases; unmatched bases: 0. CDR3 in DNA: TGTGCCAGCAGCTTAGAGGACAGGGGCTCCTACGAGCAGTACTTC. Its translation is CASSLEDRGSYEQYF. The full variable domain, its missing parts supplied by reference TRBV11-2 and TRBJ2-7, is EAGVAQSPRYKIIEKRQSVAFWCNPISGHATLYWYQQILGQGPKLLIQFQNNGVVDDSQLPKDRFSAERLKGVDSTLKIQPAKLEDSAVYLCASSLEDRGSYEQYFGPGTRLTVT.

The gene calls are TRBV24-1 and TRBJ2-1, with TRBD1 as a possible D gene (5 bases). The CDR3 has 13 amino acids. V gave up 9 bases and J gave up 0 bases, with 8 bases separating them. The germline V gene encodes CDR1 KGHDR and CDR2 SFDVKD. The CDR3 sequence is CATGQGSYNEQFF. CDR3 nucleotide sequence: TGTGCCACCGGGCAGGGCTCCTACAATGAGCAGTTCTTC.

The chain couples TRBV3-1 (or the pseudogene TRBV3-2) to TRBJ2-1; 10 bases are shared with TRBD2. CDR1 is LGHDT and CDR2 is YNNKEL in the germline V gene (reference sequence). The CDR3 covers 17 residues. Trimming at V came to 2 bases and at J to 4 bases, leaving 8 bases not matched to a gene. DNA for the CDR3: TGTGCCAGCAGCCAAAGAGGGGGACTAGCGAATTACAATGAGCAGTTCTTC. Its protein is CASSQRGGLANYNEQFF.

This clone occurred once. This chain links TRBV30 with TRBJ1-5; D is uncertain. This CDR3 region has 15 residues. Trimming left V 2 bases short and J 3 bases short, with 14 bases between. The V gene's germline CDR1 is GTSNPN and CDR2 SVGIG (reference sequence). CDR3 sequence: CAWSRSESSNQPQHF. CDR3 nucleotide sequence: TGTGCCTGGAGTAGATCGGAGAGTTCCAATCAGCCCCAGCATTTT.

This chain links TRBV2 with TRBJ1-1, with 8 bases matching TRBD1. The CDR3 has 17 residues. V lost 2 bases to trimming and J lost 5 bases; unmatched junction nucleotides: 13. The V gene's germline CDR1 is SNHLY and CDR2 FYNNEI. The CDR3 loop reads CASSERDRGFEITEAFF. In nucleotides, the CDR3 is TGTGCCAGCAGTGAACGAGACAGGGGATTCGAGATAACTGAAGCTTTCTTT.

The rearrangement joins TRBV5-5 to TRBJ1-5, with TRBD1 as a possible D gene (5 bases). Trimming cost V 2 bases and J 10 bases, with 16 bases left between them. The germline CDR1 and CDR2 sequences are SGHKS and YYEKEE (reference sequence). This CDR3 is 14 amino acids long. The CDR3 bases are TGTGCCAGCAGCTTAACGCAGGGTGGACGACCCCAGCATTTT. Protein: CASSLTQGGRPQHF.

The CDR3 here is CASSSGLNEKLFF. CDR3 nucleotide sequence: TGTGCCAGCAGCTCAGGGCTCAATGAAAAACTGTTTTTT. This chain uses TRBV11-1 with TRBJ1-4; a weak D match, TRBD1 (5 bases). The CDR3 spans 13 residues. The V end was cut by 4 bases, the J end by 5 bases, with 8 bases between. The germline V gene has CDR1 SGHAT and CDR2 FQDESV (reference sequence). Supplemented by reference TRBV11-1 and TRBJ1-4, the full variable domain reads EAEVAQSPRYKITEKSQAVAFWCDPISGHATLYWYRQILGQGPELLVQFQDESVVDDSQLPKDRFSAERLKGVDSTLKIQPAELGDSAMYLCASSSGLNEKLFFGSGTQLSVL.

The chain has TRBV9 and TRBJ2-1; D is undetermined. The CDR3 runs 14 residues. V gave up 0 bases and J gave up 2 bases, with 6 bases separating them. Germline V gene lookup returns CDR1 SGDLS and CDR2 YYNGEE. The DNA for the CDR3 is TGTGCCAGCAGCGTAGCGGGTGCCTACAATGAGCAGTTCTTC. Its translation is CASSVAGAYNEQFF.